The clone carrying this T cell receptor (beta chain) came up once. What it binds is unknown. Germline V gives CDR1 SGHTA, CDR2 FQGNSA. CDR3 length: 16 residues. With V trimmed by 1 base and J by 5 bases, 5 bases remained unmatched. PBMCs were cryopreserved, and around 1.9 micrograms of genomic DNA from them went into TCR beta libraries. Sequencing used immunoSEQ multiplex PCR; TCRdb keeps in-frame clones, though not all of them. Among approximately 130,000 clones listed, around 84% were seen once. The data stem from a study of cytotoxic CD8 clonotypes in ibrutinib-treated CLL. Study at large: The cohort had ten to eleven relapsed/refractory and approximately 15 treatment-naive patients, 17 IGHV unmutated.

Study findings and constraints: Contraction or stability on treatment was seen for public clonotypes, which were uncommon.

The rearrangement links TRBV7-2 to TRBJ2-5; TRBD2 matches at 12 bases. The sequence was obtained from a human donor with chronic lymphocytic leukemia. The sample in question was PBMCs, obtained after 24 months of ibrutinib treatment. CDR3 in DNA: TGTGCCAGCAGCTTAGGCCTAGCGGGGGGGAGGGAGACCCAGTACTTC. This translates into CASSLGLAGGRETQYF.